The 26 T cell receptor beta chains given below trace back to one sample, sequenced in a study of blood T cell repertoires in COVID-19. Here immunoSEQ multiplex PCR was the method, and the copy in TCRdb shows in-frame clones only, minus some. The table lists more than 90,000 clones, 85% to 95% of them singletons, with around 6% in the top ten. Sample: peripheral blood. The receptors stem from a man aged 50 to 59 with active COVID-19.

The chain couples TRBV7-8 to TRBJ2-7; possibly TRBD1 for D (6 bases). Germline V gene sequence: CDR1 SGHVS, CDR2 FQNEAQ. CDR3 length equals 14 residues. Trimming shortened V by 0 bases and J by 5 bases, and 11 bases separated the two germline ends. CDR3 sequence: CASSLAQGRDEQYF. In DNA, the CDR3 is TGTGCCAGCAGCTTAGCACAGGGTCGCGACGAGCAGTACTTC.

CDR3 loop: CASSTTGAGTEAFF. The CDR3 nucleotides are TGTGCCAGCAGCACGACAGGGGCCGGCACTGAAGCTTTCTTT. V and J are TRBV9 and TRBJ1-1; TRBD1 agrees at 8 bases. From germline, CDR1 is SGDLS and CDR2 YYNGEE. The V gene end was trimmed by 4 bases and the J gene end by 4 bases; junction bases not matched to a gene: 6. This CDR3 is built from 14 residues.

V and J are TRBV29-1 and TRBJ2-3; TRBD2 matches 8 bases. V dropped 4 bases and J dropped 2; count of bases not matched to a gene: 2. This CDR3 comprises 13 residues. Germline lookup yields CDR1 SQVTM and CDR2 ANQGSEA. As DNA, the CDR3 is TGCAGCGTTGCGGGGGGGAACACAGATACGCAGTATTTT. Protein product: CSVAGGNTDTQYF.

This rearrangement joins TRBV19 to TRBJ1-4; 8 positions agree with TRBD1. The CDR3 runs to 16 residues. CDR1 is LNHDA, CDR2 SQIVND, per germline (reference sequence). Trimming took 1 base from V and 8 from J; bases not matched to a gene: 9. CDR3 nucleotides: TGTGCCAGTAGTATAGGATCCAGGGGGCGAGAAGAAAAACTGTTTTTT. Translated, it gives CASSIGSRGREEKLFF.

The chain combines TRBV11-2 with TRBJ2-1; TRBD2 is a possible D gene (6 bases). V was cut by 5 bases and J by 7 bases, with 12 bases left in between. The CDR3 extends over 13 amino acids. Germline loops: CDR1 SGHAT, CDR2 FQNNGV. The CDR3, as DNA: TGTGCCAGCAGCCCGTGGGGGGAAAATGAGCAGTTCTTC. It specifies CASSPWGENEQFF.

This chain connects TRBV10-3 to TRBJ2-5; no firm D call. The CDR3 extends over 15 amino acids. Germline values: CDR1 ENHRY, CDR2 SYGVKD. V was clipped by 2 bases and J by 3 bases, with 13 bases between them. CDR3: CAISEGGGGEETQYF. In DNA form, the CDR3 reads TGTGCCATCAGTGAGGGCGGTGGCGGAGAAGAGACCCAGTACTTC.

This chain joins TRBV10-3 and TRBJ2-7, with TRBD1 identical over 10 bases. The CDR3 totals 15 residues. Trimming removed 0 bases from V and 6 bases from J; junction bases left unmatched: 5. Looked up from germline, CDR1 is ENHRY and CDR2 is SYGVKD. CDR3 loop: CAISESGQGLSEQYF. CDR3 nucleotide sequence: TGTGCCATCAGTGAGTCGGGACAGGGGTTATCCGAGCAGTACTTC.

The chain uses TRBV27 and TRBJ2-3; 7 bases line up with TRBD2. The CDR3 extends over 17 amino acids. Trimming cost V 5 bases and J 2 bases; bases outside gene matches: 13. Germline V lookup: CDR1 MNHEY, CDR2 SMNVEV (reference sequence). The CDR3 region is CASSRPRDYRHTDTQYF. CDR3 in DNA: TGTGCCAGCAGTCGACCCCGGGACTACCGGCACACAGATACGCAGTATTTT.

This sequence joins TRBV7-2 and TRBJ2-7; 11 positions match TRBD2. The CDR3 has 15 residues. CDR1 and CDR2 (germline): SGHTA, FQGNSA. J was trimmed by 3 bases and V by 1 base; bases with no gene match: 2. The CDR3 loop is CASSLGTSGLYEQYF. CDR3 DNA sequence: TGTGCCAGCAGCTTAGGGACTAGCGGGCTCTACGAGCAGTACTTC.

This chain joins TRBV7-2 and TRBJ2-3; D ambiguous. V dropped 5 bases and J dropped 4 bases, with 10 bases sitting between them. Germline assignment: CDR1 SGHTA and CDR2 FQGNSA. The CDR3 has 13 amino acids. CDR3 amino acids: CASSVLVADTQYF. Here the CDR3 DNA reads TGTGCCAGCAGCGTCTTAGTTGCAGATACGCAGTATTTT.

The rearrangement joins TRBV6-2 or TRBV6-3 to TRBJ1-2; D call uncertain. Germline lookup yields CDR1 MNHEY and CDR2 SVGEGT. V was trimmed by 6 bases and J by 8 bases, leaving 16 bases between them. The CDR3 is 13 amino acids. The DNA of the CDR3 is TGTGCCAGCAGCCCAACTGTGGAGAGGGGCTACACCTTC. The encoded protein is CASSPTVERGYTF.

DNA for the CDR3: TGCGCCAGCAGCCAAGCCCCTCTGAGCGGGAGGGCCAGGGATGAGCAGTTCTTC. Translating it yields CASSQAPLSGRARDEQFF. J is TRBJ2-1 and V is TRBV4-1; 10 nucleotides agree with TRBD2. Germline V lookup: CDR1 MGHRA, CDR2 YSYEKL. CDR3 length equals 18 residues. Trimming removed 1 base from V and 8 bases from J; junction bases left unmatched: 14.

This chain joins TRBV2 and TRBJ1-1; D gene unclear. Per germline, CDR1 SNHLY and CDR2 FYNNEI. There are 14 residues in the CDR3. Trimming took 8 bases from V and 0 from J, leaving 13 bases between them. The CDR3: CASAARSMNTEAFF. In DNA form, the CDR3 reads TGTGCCAGCGCCGCGAGGTCCATGAACACTGAAGCTTTCTTT.

Comment on this clone: The same CDR3 can be traced to other DNA sequences in this sample. The chain links TRBV7-3 to TRBJ2-6; tentatively, D is TRBD1 (5 bases). CDR1 and CDR2 from the germline V gene are SGHTA and FQGTGA. The CDR3 runs to 15 residues. Trimming took 2 bases from V and 1 from J, leaving 6 bases between them. The DNA for the CDR3 is TGTGCCAGCAGCTTAGACAGTTCTGGGGCCAACGTCCTGACTTTC. It is translated as CASSLDSSGANVLTF.

The V call is TRBV5-4, the J call TRBJ2-3; 8 nucleotides match TRBD1. In germline, CDR1 is SGHNT, CDR2 YYREEE (reference sequence). The CDR3 is 16 residues long. The V gene end was trimmed by 4 bases and the J gene end by 3 bases; junction bases not matched to a gene: 10. CDR3 DNA sequence: TGTGCCAGCAGCGCGAGGACAGGGCCTAAGACAGATACGCAGTATTTT. This codes for CASSARTGPKTDTQYF.

This chain joins TRBV28 and TRBJ1-2, with TRBD1 as a possible D gene (6 bases). The CDR3 runs to 15 residues. V was trimmed by 4 bases and J by 5 bases, leaving 17 bases between them. The germline V gene encodes CDR1 MDHEN and CDR2 SYDVKM. CDR3 DNA sequence: TGTGCCAGCAGTTCCCCAAGACAGACAGGTTATGGCTACACCTTC. Translation: CASSSPRQTGYGYTF.

V and J are TRBV2 and TRBJ1-1; D ambiguous. V lost 8 bases and J 5 bases, leaving 9 bases between the germline ends. This CDR3 has 11 residues. Germline V CDR1 and CDR2: SNHLY, FYNNEI. The CDR3 bases are TGTGCCAGCGTCACGAGTACTGAAGCTTTCTTT. This encodes CASVTSTEAFF. Based on the CDR3 plus reference TRBV2 and TRBJ1-1, the full variable domain is EPEVTQTPSHQVTQMGQEVILRCVPISNHLYFYWYRQILGQKVEFLVSFYNNEISEKSEIFDDQFSVERPDGSNFTLKIRSTKLEDSAMYFCASVTSTEAFFGQGTRLTVV.

This chain's CDR3 is CAKGADTEAFF. The CDR3 DNA is TGTGCCAAAGGGGCGGACACTGAAGCTTTCTTT. The chain has TRBV10-3 and TRBJ1-1; maybe TRBD1 (5 bases). Germline V gene data show CDR1 as ENHRY and CDR2 as SYGVKD. V was shortened by 10 bases and J by 3 bases, with 9 bases between the two germline ends. CDR3 length: 11 residues.

The rearrangement uses TRBV6-5 and TRBJ1-2; D may be TRBD1 (6 bases). Germline-derived CDR1 and CDR2 are MNHEY and SVGAGI. There are 15 residues in the CDR3. The ends were cut back, 3 bases at V and 5 bases at J, with 16 bases in the middle. In nucleotides, the CDR3 is TGTGCCAGCAGTTATAGTCACAGGGTTTCTTATGGCTACACCTTC. It codes for CASSYSHRVSYGYTF.

This clone was recorded once. The chain recombines TRBV20-1 with TRBJ2-1; D is uncertain. This CDR3 has 11 residues. The ends were cut back, 7 bases at V and 10 bases at J, with 14 bases in the middle. CDR1 DFQATT and CDR2 SNEGSKA come from the germline V gene (reference sequence). For the CDR3, the DNA is TGCAGTGTCACCCCAGAATACGAGCAGTTCTTC. Translation gives CSVTPEYEQFF.

This chain uses TRBV27 with TRBJ2-5; D possibly corresponds to TRBD2 (6 bases). The germline V gene has CDR1 MNHEY and CDR2 SMNVEV (reference sequence). V lost 5 bases and J lost 7, with 20 bases in between. This CDR3 has 15 residues. The CDR3 DNA follows: TGTGCCAGCAGTCCCCAGACAGCGACCGGGGGGACCCAGTACTTC. Its protein is CASSPQTATGGTQYF.

This chain connects TRBV11-3 to TRBJ2-1; 13 bases map to TRBD2. Germline lookup yields CDR1 SGHNT and CDR2 YENEEA. CDR3 size: 15 residues. With 1 base clipped from V and 10 bases from J, the junction kept 4 bases outside the gene matches. CDR3 amino acids: CASSLGGLAGEEQFF. For the CDR3, the DNA is TGTGCCAGCAGCTTAGGCGGACTAGCGGGAGAGGAGCAGTTCTTC.

The chain carries TRBV4-1 and TRBJ1-4; D is perhaps TRBD1 (5 bases). CDR3 length: 15 residues. V lost 5 bases and J lost 8, with 18 bases in between. CDR1 and CDR2 from the germline V gene are MGHRA and YSYEKL. CDR3 nucleotides: TGCGCCAGCAGCAAATACCAGACAGTTCTGGAAAAACTGTTTTTT. Amino acids: CASSKYQTVLEKLFF.

The chain recombines TRBV28 with TRBJ2-3, with 9 bases fitting TRBD1. Trimming took 4 bases from V and 5 from J; bases not matched to a gene: 7. CDR3 size: 15 residues. CDR1 is MDHEN and CDR2 is SYDVKM in the germline V gene. The CDR3 here is CASSSGTGFLDTQYF. In nucleotides, the CDR3 is TGTGCCAGCAGTTCGGGGACAGGGTTTTTAGATACGCAGTATTTT.

J is TRBJ1-1 and V is TRBV2, with D tentatively TRBD1 (5 bases). The ends were cut back, 4 bases at V and 11 bases at J, with 14 bases in the middle. The V gene's germline CDR1 is SNHLY and CDR2 FYNNEI. This CDR3 has 12 amino acids. The CDR3 DNA sequence: TGTGCCAGCAGTGGAACAGGAAACCGGGCTTTCTTT. Translated: CASSGTGNRAFF.

The V call is TRBV28, the J call TRBJ2-7; TRBD1 aligns across 7 bases. This CDR3 has 16 amino acids. V lost 1 base to trimming and J lost 5 bases; unmatched junction nucleotides: 11. In germline, CDR1 is MDHEN, CDR2 SYDVKM. CDR3 region: CASSLSSRQGAHEQYF. DNA of the CDR3: TGTGCCAGCAGTTTATCTTCCCGACAGGGCGCCCACGAGCAGTACTTC.